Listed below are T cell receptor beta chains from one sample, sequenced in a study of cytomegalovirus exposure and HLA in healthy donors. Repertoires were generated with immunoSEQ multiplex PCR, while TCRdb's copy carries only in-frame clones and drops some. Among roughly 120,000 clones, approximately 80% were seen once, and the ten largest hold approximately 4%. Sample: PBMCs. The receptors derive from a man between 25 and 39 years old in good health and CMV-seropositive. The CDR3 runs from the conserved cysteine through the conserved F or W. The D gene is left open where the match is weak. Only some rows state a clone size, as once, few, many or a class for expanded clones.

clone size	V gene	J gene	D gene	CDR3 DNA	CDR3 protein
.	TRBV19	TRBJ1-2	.	TGTGCCAGTAGCTACAGGGCTAACTATGGCTACACCTTC	CASSYRANYGYTF
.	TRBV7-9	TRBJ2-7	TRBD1	TGTGCCAGCGGCACGGGACAGGGATTGGGCGAGCAGTACTTC	CASGTGQGLGEQYF
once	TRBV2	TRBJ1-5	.	TGTGCCAGCAGTGAAGCGGGGGCGGGTACGTTGCCCCAGCATTTT	CASSEAGAGTLPQHF
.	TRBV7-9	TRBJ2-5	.	TGTTCCAGCAGCTTAGGATCAGGGGATCGTGCCCAGTACTTC	CSSSLGSGDRAQYF
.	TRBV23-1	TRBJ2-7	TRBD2	TGCGCCAGCAGACCGCCGAGCGGGGGGAGCTCCTACGAGCAGTACTTC	CASRPPSGGSSYEQYF
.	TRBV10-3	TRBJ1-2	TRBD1	TGTGCCATCAGTGGGACAGGGGGTAGAGATGGCTACACCTTC	CAISGTGGRDGYTF
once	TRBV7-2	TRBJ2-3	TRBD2	TGTGCCAGCAGCTATATAAGCGGGGGGGTGGCAGATACGCAGTATTTT	CASSYISGGVADTQYF
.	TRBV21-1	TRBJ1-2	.	TGTGCCATTCCCGACCGGGACAGGGTTTGGTTTGGCTACACCTTC	CAIPDRDRVWFGYTF
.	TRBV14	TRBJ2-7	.	TGTGCCAGCAGCCTGCCCCCCCGGGGGGAGCAGTACTTC	CASSLPPRGEQYF
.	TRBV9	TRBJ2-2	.	TGTGCCAGCAGCGCGCCGCGGGGAGCTAACACCGGGGAGCTGTTTTTT	CASSAPRGANTGELFF
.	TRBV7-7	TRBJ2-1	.	.	CASSSSGGEQFF
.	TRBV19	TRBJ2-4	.	TGTGCCAGTAGTATTCATGGAGGCCAAAACAGTCAGTACTTC	CASSIHGGQNSQYF
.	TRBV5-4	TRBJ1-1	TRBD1	TGTGCCAGCAGCAATTGGGGACAGGGGAGGAGCACTGAAGCTTTCTTT	CASSNWGQGRSTEAFF
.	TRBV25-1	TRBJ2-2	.	TGTGCCAGCAGTGACCCTCCGGTCGGGGAGCTGTTTTTT	CASSDPPVGELFF
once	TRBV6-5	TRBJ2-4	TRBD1	TGTGCCAGCAGGAGCAGGGGGTCGAGCAAAAACATTCAGTACTTC	CASRSRGSSKNIQYF
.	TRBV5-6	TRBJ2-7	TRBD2	TGTGCCAGCAGCGAGGGACTACCCATGGAGCAGTACTTC	CASSEGLPMEQYF
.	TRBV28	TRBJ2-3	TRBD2	TGTGCCAGCAGCTTCTTAGCGGGTCTTAACGCAGATACGCAGTATTTT	CASSFLAGLNADTQYF
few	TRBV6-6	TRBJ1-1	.	TGTGCCAGCAGCCTTCGTTTCACTGAAGCTTTCTTT	CASSLRFTEAFF
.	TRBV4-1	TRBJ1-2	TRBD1	TGCGCCAGCAGCCAAGCGGACAGGGCTGATGGCTACACCTTC	CASSQADRADGYTF
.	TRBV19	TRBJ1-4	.	TGTGCCAGTAGTAATGAGGGCTATCGGGAAAAACTGTTTTTT	CASSNEGYREKLFF
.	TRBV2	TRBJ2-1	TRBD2	TGTGCCAGCAGCACGAGGCTACGGACTAGCGGGACCTACAATGAGCAGTTCTTC	CASSTRLRTSGTYNEQFF
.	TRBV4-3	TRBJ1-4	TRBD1	TGCGCCAGCAGCCAAGACCCCGGGACAGGGGCTGAAAAACTGTTTTTT	CASSQDPGTGAEKLFF
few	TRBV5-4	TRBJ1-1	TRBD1	TGTGCCAGCAGCTCGACAGGGATTGGCACTGAAGCTTTCTTT	CASSSTGIGTEAFF
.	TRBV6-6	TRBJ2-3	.	TGTGCCAGCAGTTACTTGGGACATAAAGATACGCAGTATTTT	CASSYLGHKDTQYF
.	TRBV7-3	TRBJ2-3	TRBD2	TGTGCCAGCAGCTCAGGGGTAGCGGGAGGTTCGCAGTATTTT	CASSSGVAGGSQYF
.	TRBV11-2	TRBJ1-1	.	TGTGCCAGCAGCTTAGCGGGGAACTGGTACACTGAAGCTTTCTTT	CASSLAGNWYTEAFF
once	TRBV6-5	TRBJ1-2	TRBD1	TGTGCCAGCAGCCAGAGGGGACAGACCTATGGCTACACCTTC	CASSQRGQTYGYTF
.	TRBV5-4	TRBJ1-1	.	TGTGCCAGCAGCTCCCTAAAACAGGGAGATACTGAAGCTTTCTTT	CASSSLKQGDTEAFF
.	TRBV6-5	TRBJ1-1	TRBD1	TGTGCCAGCAGCCCCGGGACAGGGGGCTATACTGAAGCTTTCTTT	CASSPGTGGYTEAFF
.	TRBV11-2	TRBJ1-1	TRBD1	TGTGCCAGCAGCTTAAGGGGGCATAACACTGAAGCTTTCTTT	CASSLRGHNTEAFF
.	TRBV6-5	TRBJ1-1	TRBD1	TGTGCCAGCAGTCCCTGGGACAGAGTGAACACTGAAGCTTTCTTT	CASSPWDRVNTEAFF
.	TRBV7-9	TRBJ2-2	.	TGTGCCAGCAGCCCAATACTCACCGGGGAGCTGTTTTTT	CASSPILTGELFF
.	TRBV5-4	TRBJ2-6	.	TGTGCCAGCAGCTTCCCTGGGGCCAACGGCCTGACTTTC	CASSFPGANGLTF
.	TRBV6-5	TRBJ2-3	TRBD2	TGTGCCAGCAACCCAGCGGGAGATTGGACAGATACGCAGTATTTT	CASNPAGDWTDTQYF